This TCR beta chain was profiled in a study of shared clonotypes between healthy human individuals. Study-level background: Each donor's CD8 memory used one plate, CD8 naive two, each CD4 subset three. Study results and limitations: With few donors, the genetic and exposure-history diversity represented was limited.

An even split of each subset's genomic DNA across several immunoSEQ plates was performed. Data came from immunoSEQ multiplex PCR; TCRdb stores just in-frame clones and leaves some out. The sample consists of approximately 810,000 clones, roughly 92% of them appearing once. CD45RO-negative CD8 cells positively selected for CCR7 made up the naive population, which excluded terminally differentiated effector memory CD45RA+ cells. Concerning this clone itself: As yet, its antigen is unknown.

Sequenced material: naive CD8+ T cells sorted from blood. The origin of this receptor is a man aged 25 to 40 in good health.

Here the CDR3 DNA reads TGCAGCTCAAGAAGGACTACCGCCTACAATGAGCAGTTCTTC. It specifies CSSRRTTAYNEQFF. V and J are TRBV29-1 and TRBJ2-1, with TRBD2 as a possible D gene (6 bases). Germline V gene sequence: CDR1 SQVTM, CDR2 ANQGSEA. V was clipped by 8 bases and J by 2 bases, with 16 bases between them. The CDR3 has 14 residues.